This is a list of T cell receptor beta chains from one sample in a study of T cell responses to AZD1222 COVID-19 vaccine. The assay was immunoSEQ multiplex PCR, and TCRdb's table has in-frame clones only and misses some. The sample lists over 150,000 clones; roughly nine tenths were seen once. Sequenced material: peripheral blood, taken on day 0 of AZD1222 vaccination. The source is an adult in good health. Both conserved end residues are part of each CDR3. A D gene is named only where the DNA matches it firmly. Where a row states a size, it is once, few, many or the class of an expanded clone; other rows omit it.

clone_size,v_call,j_call,d_call,cdr3_nt,cdr3_aa
.,TRBV3-1/TRBV3-2,TRBJ1-2,.,TGTGCCAGCAGCCAAGTTCTCAGGGGCTATGGCTACACCTTC,CASSQVLRGYGYTF
.,TRBV11-2,TRBJ2-7,TRBD2,TGTGCCAGCAGCTTTTCTAGCGGGCTACACTCCTACGAGCAGTACTTC,CASSFSSGLHSYEQYF
once,TRBV19,TRBJ1-2,.,TGTGCCAGTAACGGGGGCTATAACTATGGCTACACCTTC,CASNGGYNYGYTF
.,TRBV2,TRBJ1-2,TRBD1,TGTGCCAGCAGCAGGGACAGCTATGGCTACACCTTC,CASSRDSYGYTF
.,TRBV7-9,TRBJ1-2,.,TGTGCCAGCAGCTTAGTCGGGGTCGGAGGCTATGGCTACACCTTC,CASSLVGVGGYGYTF
.,TRBV6-5,TRBJ2-3,TRBD2,TGTGCCAGCAGTTACGCCGGGGGGGCTTACACAGATACGCAGTATTTT,CASSYAGGAYTDTQYF
.,TRBV29-1,TRBJ2-1,TRBD2,TGCAGCGCTCCTCCGGGACTAGCGTCTCCTTACGCCTACAATGAGCAGTTCTTC,CSAPPGLASPYAYNEQFF
.,TRBV5-4,TRBJ2-3,.,TGTGCCAGCAGCAGTACATACACAGATACGCAGTATTTT,CASSSTYTDTQYF
.,TRBV4-1,TRBJ2-1,.,TGCGCCAGCAGCCAAGTCGGCGGAGGGGAATACAATGAGCAGTTCTTC,CASSQVGGGEYNEQFF
.,TRBV9,TRBJ2-5,TRBD1,TGTGCCAGCAGCGTATACGGGACAGGGGGCGTAAAGACCCAGTACTTC,CASSVYGTGGVKTQYF
.,TRBV5-8,TRBJ1-5,TRBD1,TGTGCCAGCAGCGGGGGACAGATTAATCAGCCCCAGCATTTT,CASSGGQINQPQHF
once,TRBV6-5,TRBJ2-3,TRBD2,TGTGCCAGCAGTTACCGGCGCGGGAGAAGCACAGATACGCAGTATTTT,CASSYRRGRSTDTQYF
.,TRBV6-1,TRBJ1-1,TRBD1,TGTGCCAGCAGTGATAGGCAGGGGGCAGGTAGGAACACTGAAGCTTTCTTT,CASSDRQGAGRNTEAFF
.,TRBV12-3/TRBV12-4,TRBJ1-1,.,TGTGCCAGCAGGAGCACGGTGAACACTGAAGCTTTCTTT,CASRSTVNTEAFF
.,TRBV5-1,TRBJ2-1,.,TGCGCCAGCAGCTTTATTGTCGGCGGGAACTCCTACAATGAGCAGTTCTTC,CASSFIVGGNSYNEQFF
.,TRBV6-5,TRBJ1-4,TRBD1,TGTGCCAGCAGTTCTCCGGGACAGGGGGCTTCGTGGGAACTGTTTTTT,CASSSPGQGASWELFF
.,TRBV7-6,TRBJ1-1,.,TGTGCCAGTTTGCGGAGACTAGGGGGGAGTGGGACTGAAGCTTTCTTT,CASLRRLGGSGTEAFF
few,TRBV10-1,TRBJ2-2,.,TGCGCCAGCAGGAGCAGTCCATATAGCTCGGGAGAAAGGTACACCGGGGAGCTGTTTTTT,CASRSSPYSSGERYTGELFF
.,TRBV18,TRBJ2-7,.,TGTGCCAGCTCACCAAGGGATCCCTACGAGCAGTACTTC,CASSPRDPYEQYF
.,TRBV7-9,TRBJ2-7,.,TGTGCCAGCAGCCCAAGGGGGGGGACAGGATTGGGCGAGCAGTACTTC,CASSPRGGTGLGEQYF
.,TRBV5-1,TRBJ2-7,TRBD2,TGCGCCAGCAGCTTGACCGGGAGGGCCCCGGGAGAGCAGTACTTC,CASSLTGRAPGEQYF
.,TRBV6-5,TRBJ2-7,TRBD2,TGTGCCAGCAGTACAGGGACTAGCGGCGGATACGAGCAGTACTTC,CASSTGTSGGYEQYF
.,TRBV6-1,TRBJ1-2,.,TGTGCCAGCAGTGAAGCGGGCACGGGGGGGCGCAGCTATGGCTACACCTTC,CASSEAGTGGRSYGYTF
once,TRBV30,TRBJ1-1,.,TGTGCCTGGAGCGGAGGAGATTTTAACACTGAAGCTTTCTTT,CAWSGGDFNTEAFF
.,TRBV28,TRBJ2-7,.,TGTGCCAGCAGTTTAGTCCTCAGGGGGGCCTCCGAGCAGTACTTC,CASSLVLRGASEQYF
.,TRBV11-2,TRBJ2-1,TRBD2,TGTGCCAGCAGCCTCGGACTAGCGGGTCGGTTCAATGAGCAGTTCTTC,CASSLGLAGRFNEQFF
.,TRBV3-1/TRBV3-2,TRBJ2-5,.,TGTGCCAGCAGCCAAGAGGGGAGGATTTATGAGACCCAGTACTTC,CASSQEGRIYETQYF
once,TRBV5-1,TRBJ1-4,TRBD1,TGCGCCAGCAGAACTACAGGGGCTCTCAATGAAAAACTGTTTTTT,CASRTTGALNEKLFF
once,TRBV30,TRBJ2-2,.,TGTGCCTGGAGTGTTAGGAGCTGGACGGGCGGGGAGCTGTTTTTT,CAWSVRSWTGGELFF
.,TRBV5-5,TRBJ2-3,TRBD2,TGTGCCAGCAGCTTTTCGGTAGCGGGGAGCACAGATACGCAGTATTTT,CASSFSVAGSTDTQYF
once,TRBV7-2,TRBJ2-3,.,TGTGCCAGCAGCTTAGACTCAACGGGCAGCACAGATACGCAGTATTTT,CASSLDSTGSTDTQYF
.,TRBV7-9,TRBJ2-3,TRBD2,TGTGCCAGCAGCTTCCCTACCTCACTAGCGGGACTCACAGATACGCAGTATTTT,CASSFPTSLAGLTDTQYF
.,TRBV3-1/TRBV3-2,TRBJ2-7,TRBD2,TGTGCCAGCAGCCTCGGGTCTAGCGGAGAGCAGTACTTC,CASSLGSSGEQYF
.,TRBV28,TRBJ1-1,.,TGTGCCAGCAGTGAATACAGGTACCCGAACACTGAAGCTTTCTTT,CASSEYRYPNTEAFF